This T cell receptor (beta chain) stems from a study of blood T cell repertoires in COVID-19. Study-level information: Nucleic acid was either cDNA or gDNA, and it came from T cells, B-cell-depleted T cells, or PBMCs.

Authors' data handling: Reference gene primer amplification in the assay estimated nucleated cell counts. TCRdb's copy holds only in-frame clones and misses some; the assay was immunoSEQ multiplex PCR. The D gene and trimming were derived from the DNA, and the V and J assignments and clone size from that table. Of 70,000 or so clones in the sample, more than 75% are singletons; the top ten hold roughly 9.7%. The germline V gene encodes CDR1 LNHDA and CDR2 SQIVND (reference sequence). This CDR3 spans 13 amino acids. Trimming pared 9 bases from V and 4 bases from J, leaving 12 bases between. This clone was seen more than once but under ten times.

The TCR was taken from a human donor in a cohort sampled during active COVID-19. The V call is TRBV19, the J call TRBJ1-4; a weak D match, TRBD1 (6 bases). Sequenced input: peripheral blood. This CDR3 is CASQDSGNEKLFF. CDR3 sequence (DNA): TGTGCCAGCCAGGACAGCGGTAATGAAAAACTGTTTTTT.